One and the same sample provided the 6 T cell receptor beta chains below, sequenced in a study of blood T cells in healthy people across ages. A J-beta primer mix and a sample-barcoded 5' primer were used in a second PCR of roughly 6 to 11 cycles. One entry per CDR3 protein, called by TCRdb with MiXCR from the 5' RACE reads. The sample shows more than 800,000 distinct CDR3 sequences, around 28% of them seen only once. The sequencing input was blood. The receptor source for this set is a woman aged 80 or older in good health.

As for this clonotype: One junction end disagrees with the germline gene, perhaps due to a read error. The chain uses TRBV12-3 or TRBV12-4 and TRBJ1-1; D remains unclear. CDR3 length: 15 residues. This chain's CDR3 is CAGSLASARNTEAFF. Written as DNA, the CDR3 is TGTGCCGGCAGTTTAGCATCGGCACGGAACACTGAAGCTTTCTTT.

This clonotype has ten or more counts. The J gene is TRBJ2-5, the V gene TRBV4-3; maybe TRBD2 (5 bases). The CDR3 extends over 17 amino acids. With 0 bases removed from V and 1 base from J, the gap between germline ends came to 15 bases. CDR1 is LGHNA, CDR2 YSLEER, per germline. In nucleotides, the CDR3 is TGCGCCAGCAGCCAAGAACTAGTGGGTGTTGGCCAAGAGACCCAGTACTTC. It translates to CASSQELVGVGQETQYF.

V gene TRBV27 combines with J gene TRBJ2-1, with no clear D. Germline-derived CDR1 and CDR2 are MNHEY and SMNVEV (reference sequence). CDR3 length: 17 amino acids. V was trimmed by 3 bases and J by 0 bases, leaving 15 bases between them. DNA of the CDR3: TGTGCCAGCAGTTTCGCCGGTTTTAGAGACTCCTACAATGAGCAGTTCTTC. It is translated as CASSFAGFRDSYNEQFF.

The V and J genes are TRBV10-1 and TRBJ2-3; TRBD2 matches at 7 bases. Germline trimming cut 6 bases from V and 2 bases from J; bases unmatched to any gene: 5. Germline-derived CDR1 and CDR2 are WNHNN and SYGVQD (reference sequence). This CDR3 spans 14 amino acids. The CDR3 DNA is TGCGCCAGCAGGGTAAGACTAGCCACAGATACGCAGTATTTT. Translated, it gives CASRVRLATDTQYF.

Details on this clonotype: A much larger clone differs from this one at a single base, so this may be a read error. This rearrangement joins TRBV20-1 to TRBJ2-7; 8 bases fit TRBD2. Germline V gene data show CDR1 as DFQATT and CDR2 as SNEGSKA (reference sequence). V shed 6 bases and J 7 bases; nucleotides not matched to a gene: 11. The CDR3 is 13 residues long. CDR3 in DNA: TGCAGTGCCACGGGGGGCGGGAGGAATGAGCAGTACTTC. This sequence encodes CSATGGGRNEQYF.

The table lists this clonotype with many counts. CDR3: CASSQESGRLALYNEQFF. The CDR3 coding sequence is TGCGCCAGCAGCCAAGAAAGCGGTCGACTAGCGCTATACAATGAGCAGTTCTTC. The genes are TRBV4-3 and TRBJ2-1; 8 bases match TRBD2. The germline CDR1 and CDR2 sequences are LGHNA and YSLEER. V dropped 0 bases and J dropped 4; count of bases not matched to a gene: 11. The CDR3 length is 18 residues.